The 9 T cell receptor beta chains presented below share a single source sample, sequenced in a study of shared clonotypes between healthy human individuals. TCRdb's copy holds only in-frame clones and misses some; the assay was immunoSEQ multiplex PCR. This table holds 1.6 million or so clones, roughly 96% found once. Sequenced material: naive CD4+ T cells sorted from blood. The subset: CD45RA+ positively selected. These receptors were obtained from a young man in good health.

This clone is a singleton in its sample. The rearrangement joins TRBV28 to TRBJ2-5; D is unclear. Germline CDR1 reads MDHEN; CDR2 reads SYDVKM. The V end lost 6 bases, the J end lost 1 base, and 15 bases lay between the germline ends. CDR3 length: 15 amino acids. The CDR3 DNA follows: TGTGCCAGCAGCCTGACCCGGGTGCGCCAAGAGACCCAGTACTTC. This codes for CASSLTRVRQETQYF.

The rearrangement uses TRBV7-6 and TRBJ1-1; D ambiguous. The CDR3 sequence is 15 residues long. Looked up from germline, CDR1 is SGHVS and CDR2 is FNYEAQ. V was clipped by 1 base and J by 0 bases, with 9 bases between them. The CDR3 reads CASSLDHSLNTEAFF. The CDR3 DNA is TGTGCCAGCAGCTTAGATCACAGCCTGAACACTGAAGCTTTCTTT.

The V call is TRBV18, the J call TRBJ1-4; D is ambiguous. This CDR3 is built from 14 residues. The germline V and J ends were trimmed by 3 bases and 0 bases, with 5 bases remaining between them. Germline V gene data show CDR1 as KGHSH and CDR2 as LQKENI. DNA for the CDR3: TGTGCCAGCTCACCGATTGCAACTAATGAAAAACTGTTTTTT. Protein sequence: CASSPIATNEKLFF.

The chain employs TRBV10-3 and TRBJ2-1; TRBD2 agrees at 10 bases. Germline V CDR1 and CDR2: ENHRY, SYGVKD. Germline trimming cut 8 bases from V and 7 bases from J; bases unmatched to any gene: 17. This CDR3 is built from 17 residues. This CDR3 reads CAIGPASGRGGGNEQFF. DNA for the CDR3: TGTGCCATCGGTCCGGCTAGCGGGAGAGGGGGCGGAAATGAGCAGTTCTTC.

The chain couples TRBV9 to TRBJ2-7; TRBD1 aligns across 7 bases. Germline V gene lookup returns CDR1 SGDLS and CDR2 YYNGEE. J gave up 3 bases and V 6 bases, and 9 bases lay outside the gene matches. The CDR3 consists of 14 residues. CDR3 in amino acids: CASTPDRDRYEQYF. In DNA, the CDR3 is TGTGCCAGCACCCCTGACAGGGATCGCTACGAGCAGTACTTC.

The count of this clone is one. This chain connects TRBV7-9 to TRBJ2-2; D is unresolved. The CDR3 has 13 amino acids. V lost 11 bases and J lost 0, with 10 bases in between. The V gene's germline CDR1 is SEHNR and CDR2 FQNEAQ (reference sequence). The CDR3 protein is CAPGNPNTGELFF. CDR3 DNA: TGTGCCCCTGGGAACCCGAACACCGGGGAGCTGTTTTTT.

CDR3 nucleotide sequence: TGTGCCAGCGCATCCCGGGTGAACACTGAAGCTTTCTTT. It encodes CASASRVNTEAFF. V is TRBV6-1 and J is TRBJ1-1; no definite D call. The CDR3 loop spans 13 amino acids. The germline V gene encodes CDR1 MNHNS and CDR2 SASEGT. The V gene lost 8 bases and the J gene lost 0 bases, with 10 bases spanning the gap.

This clone occurred once. The chain links TRBV2 to TRBJ1-1; D is undetermined. V dropped 2 bases and J dropped 4 bases, with 5 bases sitting between them. Germline loops: CDR1 SNHLY, CDR2 FYNNEI. CDR3 length: 12 residues. Here the CDR3 DNA reads TGTGCCAGCAGTGAACTGACCACTGAAGCTTTCTTT. This encodes CASSELTTEAFF.

The CDR3: CASSQAVLQAEKLFF. In DNA, the CDR3 is TGCGCCAGCAGCCAAGCGGTCTTACAGGCTGAAAAACTGTTTTTT. The gene calls are TRBV4-3 and TRBJ1-4, with TRBD1 as a possible D gene (5 bases). Trimming pared 1 base from V and 7 bases from J, leaving 13 bases between. Germline values: CDR1 LGHNA, CDR2 YSLEER. This CDR3 contains 15 residues.